Listed below are T cell receptor beta chains from one sample, sequenced in a study of T cells in Graves' hyperthyroidism and ophthalmopathy. Each CDR3 protein is one row after TCRdb ran MiXCR on the multiplex PCR reads. The top ten clones hold 25% to 35% of a sample with roughly 180,000 distinct CDR3 sequences, over 15% of them seen once. Material for sequencing was blood. The receptors derive from a woman in her forties or fifties with Graves' hyperthyroidism. The CDR3 runs from the conserved cysteine through the conserved F or W. D genes are given only for firm matches. Rows give clone size only sometimes, using once, few, many, or a class for an expanded clone.

d_call: TRBD1; j_call: TRBJ1-6; v_call: TRBV6-2/TRBV6-3; clone_size: few; cdr3_nt: TGTGCCAGCAGTTACTCTAACAGGGGATTCTCACCCCTCCACTTT; cdr3_aa: CASSYSNRGFSPLHF
d_call: -; j_call: TRBJ1-1; v_call: TRBV30; clone_size: -; cdr3_nt: TGTGCCTGGGGAAGACAGACCAAAGCTTTCTTT; cdr3_aa: CAWGRQTKAFF
d_call: -; j_call: TRBJ1-1; v_call: TRBV18; clone_size: many; cdr3_nt: TGTGCCAGCTCACCACCAGGCCCAAACACTGAAGCTTTCTTT; cdr3_aa: CASSPPGPNTEAFF
d_call: -; j_call: TRBJ2-1; v_call: TRBV10-1; clone_size: many; cdr3_nt: TGCGCCAGCAGTGAGCGGCAGGGGACCTACAATGAGCAGTTCTTC; cdr3_aa: CASSERQGTYNEQFF
d_call: TRBD1; j_call: TRBJ2-7; v_call: TRBV19; clone_size: -; cdr3_nt: TGTGCCAGCAAGACAAAAGGGACAGGAACTGGGGAGCAGTACTTC; cdr3_aa: CASKTKGTGTGEQYF
d_call: -; j_call: TRBJ1-1; v_call: TRBV19; clone_size: few; cdr3_nt: TGTGCCAGTAGTATAGACACAGGGTGGACTGAAGCTTTCTTT; cdr3_aa: CASSIDTGWTEAFF
d_call: -; j_call: TRBJ2-1; v_call: TRBV6-6; clone_size: many; cdr3_nt: TGTGCCAGCAGTTACTCAGGGATTGAGCAGTTCTTC; cdr3_aa: CASSYSGIEQFF
d_call: -; j_call: TRBJ1-1; v_call: TRBV9; clone_size: many; cdr3_nt: TGTGCCAGCAGCGTAGGGGGGGGGGCAATCACTGAAGCTTTCTTT; cdr3_aa: CASSVGGGAITEAFF
d_call: -; j_call: TRBJ2-1; v_call: TRBV3-1; clone_size: -; cdr3_nt: TGTGCCAGCAGCCAGACCGGGACCGCACCAATTGAGCAGTTCTTC; cdr3_aa: CASSQTGTAPIEQFF
d_call: -; j_call: TRBJ2-7; v_call: TRBV2; clone_size: many; cdr3_nt: TGTGCCAGCATTAAAGAAGGGCCAGCGATGAGGGAGCAGTACTTC; cdr3_aa: CASIKEGPAMREQYF
d_call: TRBD1; j_call: TRBJ1-2; v_call: TRBV20-1; clone_size: -; cdr3_nt: TGCAGTGCTGTAAGACAGGGAAGATATGGCTACACCTTC; cdr3_aa: CSAVRQGRYGYTF
d_call: TRBD2; j_call: TRBJ2-3; v_call: TRBV12-3/TRBV12-4; clone_size: many; cdr3_nt: TGTGCCAGCAGTTCGGGGGGAACTAGCACAGATACGCAGTATTTT; cdr3_aa: CASSSGGTSTDTQYF
d_call: -; j_call: TRBJ1-6; v_call: TRBV27; clone_size: many; cdr3_nt: TGTGCCAGCATGGACTATAATTCACCCCTCCACTTT; cdr3_aa: CASMDYNSPLHF
d_call: -; j_call: TRBJ1-5; v_call: TRBV19; clone_size: -; cdr3_nt: TGTGCCAGTAGTGTGCCCTATAGCAATCAGCCCCAGCATTTT; cdr3_aa: CASSVPYSNQPQHF
d_call: -; j_call: TRBJ1-4; v_call: TRBV7-2; clone_size: many; cdr3_nt: TGTGCCAGCAGCTCCCAGGGGCTGAATGAAAAACTGTTTTTT; cdr3_aa: CASSSQGLNEKLFF
d_call: TRBD1; j_call: TRBJ1-2; v_call: TRBV28; clone_size: many; cdr3_nt: TGTGCCAGCCGACAGGGCTATGGCTACACCTTC; cdr3_aa: CASRQGYGYTF
d_call: -; j_call: TRBJ2-1; v_call: TRBV19; clone_size: -; cdr3_nt: TGTGCCAGTAGTTCGGGGCATGAGCAGTTCTTC; cdr3_aa: CASSSGHEQFF
d_call: -; j_call: TRBJ2-1; v_call: TRBV28; clone_size: -; cdr3_nt: TGTGCCAGCAGTAGGCCGGGTTCTGAGGATGAGCAGTTCTTC; cdr3_aa: CASSRPGSEDEQFF